Below, 12 T cell receptor beta chains from the same sample are listed, as sequenced in a study of shared clonotypes between healthy human individuals. CD8 cells classed as naive were CD45RO-negative and positively selected for CCR7, excluding terminally differentiated effector memory CD45RA+ cells. Data came from immunoSEQ multiplex PCR; TCRdb stores just in-frame clones and leaves some out. The sample lists 1.5 million to 2.5 million clones, about 95% seen once, with more than 0.9% in the top ten. The sample was naive CD8+ T cells sorted from blood. These receptors all stem from a man aged 18 to 30 in good health.

Regarding this clone: The sample contains more than one DNA sequence encoding this CDR3. The chain joins TRBV28 to TRBJ2-5; D gene unclear. Between the trimmed V and J ends, which lost 4 bases and 5 bases, there was a span of 8 bases. The CDR3 contains 12 residues. In germline, CDR1 is MDHEN, CDR2 SYDVKM. CDR3 protein: CASSSVGETQYF. CDR3 nucleotide sequence: TGTGCCAGCAGTTCCGTGGGCGAGACCCAGTACTTC.

The genes are TRBV6-6 and TRBJ1-1, with D perhaps TRBD1 (6 bases). Trimming took 3 bases from V and 0 from J, leaving 14 bases between them. CDR3 size: 16 residues. Germline-derived CDR1 and CDR2 are MNHNY and SVGAGI (reference sequence). The CDR3 nucleotides are TGTGCCAGCAGTTATCGGTGGCAGGGGATGAACACTGAAGCTTTCTTT. Translated: CASSYRWQGMNTEAFF.

This clone showed up just once. CDR3 coding DNA: TGTGCCAGCAGCAACACCCTAGCGGGGGGCAACAATGAGCAGTTCTTC. Its protein product is CASSNTLAGGNNEQFF. The genes are TRBV7-6 and TRBJ2-1; 11 bases are shared with TRBD2. The trim removed 5 bases at V and 5 bases at J, leaving 8 bases unmatched. The length of the CDR3 is 16 residues. Germline V CDR1 and CDR2: SGHVS, FNYEAQ.

Comments on this clone: This specimen includes other DNA sequences encoding the same CDR3. CDR3 coding DNA: TGTGCCAGCAGCTTGGCCCTAGCGGGAGATACCGGGGAGCTGTTTTTT. It translates to CASSLALAGDTGELFF. The rearrangement joins TRBV5-6 to TRBJ2-2, with TRBD2 matching 10 bases. The germline V gene encodes CDR1 SGHDT and CDR2 YYEEEE. The V and J ends lost 0 bases and 5 bases, in that order; junction bases with no gene match: 4. The CDR3 runs 16 residues.

J is TRBJ2-7 and V is TRBV4-1; TRBD2 agrees at 8 bases. With V trimmed by 0 bases and J by 4 bases, 5 bases remained unmatched. This CDR3 spans 15 amino acids. CDR1 is MGHRA and CDR2 is YSYEKL in the germline V gene. In DNA form, the CDR3 reads TGCGCCAGCAGCCAAGACCCGGGAGGGCGTTACGAGCAGTACTTC. Protein product: CASSQDPGGRYEQYF.

This chain links TRBV4-1 with TRBJ1-2; a possible D gene is TRBD1 (6 bases). CDR1 is MGHRA and CDR2 is YSYEKL in the germline V gene. CDR3 length equals 17 residues. V lost 1 base to trimming and J lost 4 bases, with 19 bases between them. The CDR3 region has the DNA TGCGCCAGCAGCCAAGGAGGGGGGCACTACGGCCTCTATGGCTACACCTTC. It codes for CASSQGGGHYGLYGYTF.

The chain combines TRBV5-6 with TRBJ2-1; tentative D call: TRBD2 (5 bases). This CDR3 is built from 16 residues. Germline V lookup: CDR1 SGHDT, CDR2 YYEEEE. V lost 0 bases and J lost 4, with 14 bases in between. This CDR3 reads CASSLELATLYNEQFF. The CDR3 DNA sequence: TGTGCCAGCAGCTTGGAGCTAGCAACCCTATACAATGAGCAGTTCTTC.

The chain employs TRBV28 and TRBJ2-5; D perhaps matches TRBD1 (6 bases). The CDR3 loop spans 13 amino acids. The germline CDR1 and CDR2 sequences are MDHEN and SYDVKM. V lost 8 bases, J lost 1 base, and 11 bases lay in between. DNA for the CDR3: TGTGCCAGCGGCCCGGACAGCCAAGAGACCCAGTACTTC. As protein: CASGPDSQETQYF.

V is TRBV10-1 and J is TRBJ2-1; 7 nucleotides agree with TRBD2. Germline lookup yields CDR1 WNHNN and CDR2 SYGVQD (reference sequence). Losses at the gene ends were 3 bases for V and 4 bases for J; bases not matched to a gene: 6. The CDR3 is 15 residues long. This CDR3 is CASSDGGSEYNEQFF. For the CDR3, the DNA is TGCGCCAGCAGTGACGGCGGGAGTGAGTACAATGAGCAGTTCTTC.

The CDR3 DNA reads as TGTGCCAGCAGGCCGGGACAGGGCAATCAGCCCCAGCATTTT. Protein: CASRPGQGNQPQHF. The J gene is TRBJ1-5, the V gene TRBV6-1, with 8 bases lining up with TRBD1. The CDR3 totals 14 residues. Germline V lookup: CDR1 MNHNS, CDR2 SASEGT. Germline trimming cut 6 bases from V and 2 bases from J; bases unmatched to any gene: 3.

This clone is a singleton in its sample. The chain carries TRBV1 and TRBJ1-5; the D call TRBD1 from the table was never checked on the DNA. TRBV1 is shown as a pseudogene. This CDR3 comprises 17 residues. The CDR3: CTSSHCKKQVYIQPQHF. CDR3 nucleotide sequence: TGCACCAGCAGCCATTGTAAGAAGCAGGTCTATATTCAGCCCCAGCATTTT.

The chain is built from TRBV5-8 and TRBJ2-7, with D maybe TRBD1 (7 bases). Germline assignment: CDR1 SGHTS and CDR2 YDEGEE. The CDR3 contains 16 residues. V was trimmed by 4 bases and J by 3 bases, leaving 20 bases between them. The CDR3 sequence: CASSIGGSGQYYEQYF. The CDR3 nucleotides are TGTGCCAGCAGCATTGGAGGGTCGGGACAGTACTACGAGCAGTACTTC. Variable domain in full (rest from reference TRBV5-8 and TRBJ2-7): EAGVTQSPTHLIKTRGQQATLRCSPISGHTSVYWYQQALGLGLQFLLWYDEGEERNRGNFPPRFSGRQFPNYSSELNVNALELEDSALYLCASSIGGSGQYYEQYFGPGTRLTVT.